This TCR beta chain was identified in a study of cytomegalovirus exposure and HLA in healthy donors. Whole-study findings and limits: Cytomegalovirus association was listed for approximately 150 TCR beta chains. V- and J-gene trimming in TCR beta was tied to a missense DCLRE1C variant by an analysis performed later.

Healthy bone marrow donors made up the donor group. V lost 2 bases to trimming and J lost 2 bases, with 13 bases between them. Germline-derived CDR1 and CDR2 are MNHNS and SASEGT. The CDR3 has 15 residues. Concerning this clone itself: Antigen specificity is unknown.

The PCR ran on 60 Vbeta and 13 Jbeta primers. Method: immunoSEQ multiplex PCR; TCRdb's copy keeps in-frame clones and lacks some. The sample contains about 120,000 clones, 73% of which appear only once. Sequencing was carried out using PBMCs. The clonotype was recovered from a woman aged 40 to 55 in good health and CMV-seronegative. The rearrangement uses TRBV6-1 and TRBJ2-7; D ambiguous. CDR3 in amino acids: CASSEIRRSPYEQYF. The CDR3 nucleotides are TGTGCCAGCAGTGAAATTAGGCGGAGCCCCTACGAGCAGTACTTC.